A selection of T cell receptor beta chains follows, all from one sample in a study of shared clonotypes between healthy human individuals. The method was immunoSEQ multiplex PCR; TCRdb's version includes in-frame clones alone and lacks a portion of them. In the table there are about 1.5 million clones, nearly 99% of which are singletons. The sequenced material came from naive CD4+ T cells sorted from blood. The receptors were gathered from a man under 40 in good health. Both conserved end residues are part of each CDR3.

V gene: TRBV28; CDR3 protein: CASSLAGPSKYF
V gene: TRBV28; CDR3 protein: CASSWGGAGQPQHF
V gene: TRBV2; CDR3 protein: CASSGGPKGVPYEQYF
V gene: TRBV7-2; CDR3 protein: CASSTTSQGVRTGELFF
V gene: TRBV10-1; CDR3 protein: CASSESRGGRGSYEQYF
V gene: TRBV7-2; CDR3 protein: CASSLRFGTGELFF
V gene: TRBV25-1; CDR3 protein: CASKGDLGEKLFF
V gene: TRBV14; CDR3 protein: CASSQVTGQITEAFF
V gene: TRBV9; CDR3 protein: CASSVAGWDYNEQFF
V gene: TRBV9; CDR3 protein: CASSVEGLATDTQYF
V gene: TRBV7-3; CDR3 protein: CASSSTGQARPLDNEQFF
V gene: TRBV6-5; CDR3 protein: CASSYGTDTEAFF